This entry concerns a single T cell receptor beta chain. This entry belongs to a study of technical replicates of blood from several donors. Clones were sequenced by immunoSEQ multiplex PCR, and TCRdb holds only the in-frame ones, with some missing. The sample includes around 76,000 clones, approximately 98% seen only once; the top ten take less than 0.25%. The CDR3 runs to 15 residues. V was trimmed by 3 bases and J by 1 base, leaving 12 bases between them. CDR1 is SGHAT and CDR2 is FQNNGV in the germline V gene. The TCR comes from a human donor in good health. The specimen was T cells isolated from PBMCs. This chain uses TRBV11-2 with TRBJ1-1; D ambiguous. The CDR3 sequence is CASSLRRAGNTEAFF. For the CDR3, the DNA is TGTGCCAGCAGCTTGAGGAGGGCCGGGAACACTGAAGCTTTCTTT. Supplemented by reference TRBV11-2 and TRBJ1-1, the full variable domain reads EAGVAQSPRYKIIEKRQSVAFWCNPISGHATLYWYQQILGQGPKLLIQFQNNGVVDDSQLPKDRFSAERLKGVDSTLKIQPAKLEDSAVYLCASSLRRAGNTEAFFGQGTRLTVV.